This TCR beta chain appears in the sequencing data of a study of cytomegalovirus exposure and HLA in healthy donors. Study outcomes and limitations: The classifier was said to identify cytomegalovirus status with high specificity and sensitivity.

Concerning this clone: Antigen: not known.

This PCR relied on a set of 60 Vbeta primers and 13 Jbeta primers. The repertoire was sequenced with immunoSEQ multiplex PCR; TCRdb's copy has only in-frame clones and lacks some. The table lists fewer than 120,000 clones, over 60% of them singletons. The CDR3 is 16 amino acids. V trimming: 1 base; J trimming: 2 bases; junction bases outside the gene matches: 5. The germline CDR1 and CDR2 sequences are SGHKS and YYEKEE (reference sequence). The TCR comes from a woman aged 25-40 years in good health and CMV-seronegative. Sequencing input: PBMCs. The chain combines TRBV5-5 with TRBJ2-3, with TRBD2 identical over 9 bases. CDR3 DNA sequence: TGTGCCAGCAGCTTGTCCCTAGCGGGGACCACAGATACGCAGTATTTT. It specifies CASSLSLAGTTDTQYF.